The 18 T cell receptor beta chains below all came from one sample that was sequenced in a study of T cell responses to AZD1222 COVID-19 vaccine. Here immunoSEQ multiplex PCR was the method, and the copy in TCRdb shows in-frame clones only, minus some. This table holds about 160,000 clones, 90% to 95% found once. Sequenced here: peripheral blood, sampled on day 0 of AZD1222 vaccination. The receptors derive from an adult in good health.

In DNA, the CDR3 is TGTGCCAGCAGCCCCCGGACAGTACTATCTGGGGCCAACGTCCTGACTTTC. As protein: CASSPRTVLSGANVLTF. The gene calls are TRBV7-3 and TRBJ2-6; tentative D call: TRBD1 (6 bases). CDR1 is SGHTA and CDR2 is FQGTGA in the germline V gene. This CDR3 contains 17 residues. Trimming cost V 5 bases and J 1 base, with 15 bases left between them.

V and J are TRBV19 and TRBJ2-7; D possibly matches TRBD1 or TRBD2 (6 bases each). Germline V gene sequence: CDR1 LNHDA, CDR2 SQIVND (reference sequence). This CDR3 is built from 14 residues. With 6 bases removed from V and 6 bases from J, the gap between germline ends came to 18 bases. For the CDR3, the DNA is TGTGCCAGTAGAGTACAGGGAGCGGGCTCCGAGCAGTACTTC. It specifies CASRVQGAGSEQYF.

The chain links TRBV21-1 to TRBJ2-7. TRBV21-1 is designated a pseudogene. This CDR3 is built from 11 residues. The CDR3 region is CASSISHEQYF. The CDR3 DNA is TGTGCCAGCAGCATAAGTCACGAGCAGTACTTC.

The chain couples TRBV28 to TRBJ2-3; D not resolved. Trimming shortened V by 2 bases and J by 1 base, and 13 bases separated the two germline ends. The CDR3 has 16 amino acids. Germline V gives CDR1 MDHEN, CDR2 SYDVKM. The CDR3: CASSLSGFSGTDTQYF. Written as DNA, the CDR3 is TGTGCCAGCAGTTTAAGTGGGTTTAGTGGCACAGATACGCAGTATTTT.

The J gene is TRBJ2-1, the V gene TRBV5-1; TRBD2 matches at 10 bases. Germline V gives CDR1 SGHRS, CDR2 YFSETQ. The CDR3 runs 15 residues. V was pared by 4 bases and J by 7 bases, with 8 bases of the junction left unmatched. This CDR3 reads CASSPLAGDVNEQFF. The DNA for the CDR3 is TGCGCCAGCAGCCCCCTAGCGGGAGATGTGAATGAGCAGTTCTTC.

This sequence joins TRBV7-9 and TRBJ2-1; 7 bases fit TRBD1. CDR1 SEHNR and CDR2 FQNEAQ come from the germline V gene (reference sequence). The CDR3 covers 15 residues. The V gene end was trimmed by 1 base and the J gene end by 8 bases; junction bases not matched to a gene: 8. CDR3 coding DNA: TGTGCCAGCAGCTTAGGTCAGGGACAGTTCGATGAGCAGTTCTTC. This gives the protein CASSLGQGQFDEQFF.

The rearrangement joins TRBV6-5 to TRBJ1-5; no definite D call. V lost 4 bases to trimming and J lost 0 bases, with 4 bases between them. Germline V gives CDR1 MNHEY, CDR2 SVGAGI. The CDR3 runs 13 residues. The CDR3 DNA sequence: TGTGCCAGCAGTTTACGTAGCAATCAGCCCCAGCATTTT. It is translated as CASSLRSNQPQHF.

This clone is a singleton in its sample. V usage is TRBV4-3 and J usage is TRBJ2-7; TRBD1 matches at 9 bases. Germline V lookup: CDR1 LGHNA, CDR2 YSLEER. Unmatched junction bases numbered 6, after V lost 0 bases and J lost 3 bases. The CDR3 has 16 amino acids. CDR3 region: CASSQETGQGIYEQYF. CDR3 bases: TGCGCCAGCAGCCAAGAAACGGGACAGGGTATCTACGAGCAGTACTTC.

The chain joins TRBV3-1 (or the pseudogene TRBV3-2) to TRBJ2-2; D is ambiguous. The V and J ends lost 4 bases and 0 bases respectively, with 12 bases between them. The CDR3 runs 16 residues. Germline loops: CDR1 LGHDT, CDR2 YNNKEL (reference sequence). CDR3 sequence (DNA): TGTGCCAGCAGCCTAATAGCCCTCGCGAACACCGGGGAGCTGTTTTTT. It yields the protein CASSLIALANTGELFF.

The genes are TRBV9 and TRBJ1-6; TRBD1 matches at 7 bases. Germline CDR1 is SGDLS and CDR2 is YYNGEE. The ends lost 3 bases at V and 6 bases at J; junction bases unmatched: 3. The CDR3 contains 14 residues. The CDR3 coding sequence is TGTGCCAGCAGCGCCGCAGGGGGTAATTCACCCCTCCACTTT. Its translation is CASSAAGGNSPLHF.

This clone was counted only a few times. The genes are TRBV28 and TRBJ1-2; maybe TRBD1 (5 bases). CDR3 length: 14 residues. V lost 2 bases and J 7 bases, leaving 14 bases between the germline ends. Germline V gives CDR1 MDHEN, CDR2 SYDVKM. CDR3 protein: CASSLAGGAGGYTF. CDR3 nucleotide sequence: TGTGCCAGCAGTTTAGCCGGAGGGGCAGGTGGCTACACCTTC.

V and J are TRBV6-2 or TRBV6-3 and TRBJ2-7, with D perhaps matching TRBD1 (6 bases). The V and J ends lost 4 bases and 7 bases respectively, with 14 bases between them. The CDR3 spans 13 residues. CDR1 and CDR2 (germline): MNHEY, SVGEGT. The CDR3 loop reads CASSLTGQGEQYF. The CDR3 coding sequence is TGTGCCAGCAGTTTGACAGGCCAGGGGGAGCAGTACTTC.

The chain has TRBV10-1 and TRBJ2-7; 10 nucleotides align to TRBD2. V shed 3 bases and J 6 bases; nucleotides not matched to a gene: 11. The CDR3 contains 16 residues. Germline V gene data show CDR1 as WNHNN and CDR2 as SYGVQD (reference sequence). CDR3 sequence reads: CASSDRTSGPGGEQYF. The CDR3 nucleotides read TGCGCCAGCAGTGATCGGACTAGCGGCCCCGGAGGCGAGCAGTACTTC.

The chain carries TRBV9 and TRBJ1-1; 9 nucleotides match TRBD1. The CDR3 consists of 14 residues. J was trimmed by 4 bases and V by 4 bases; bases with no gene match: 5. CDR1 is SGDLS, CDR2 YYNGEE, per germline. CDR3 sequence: CASSRQGVGTEAFF. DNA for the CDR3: TGTGCCAGCAGCCGACAGGGGGTGGGCACTGAAGCTTTCTTT.

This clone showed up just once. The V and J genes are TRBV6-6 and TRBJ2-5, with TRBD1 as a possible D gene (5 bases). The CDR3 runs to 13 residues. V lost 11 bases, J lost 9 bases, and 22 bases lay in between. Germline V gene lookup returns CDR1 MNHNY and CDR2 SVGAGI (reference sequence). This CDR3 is CAGAPTGSSAQYF. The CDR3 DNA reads TGTGCCGGGGCGCCTACAGGTTCATCCGCCCAGTACTTC.

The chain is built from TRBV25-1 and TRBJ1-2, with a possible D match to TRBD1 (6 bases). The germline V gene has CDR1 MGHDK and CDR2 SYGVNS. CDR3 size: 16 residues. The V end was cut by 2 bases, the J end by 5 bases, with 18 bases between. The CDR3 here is CASSEIGGGDVYGYTF. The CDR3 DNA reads TGTGCCAGCAGTGAAATCGGGGGGGGCGATGTTTATGGCTACACCTTC.

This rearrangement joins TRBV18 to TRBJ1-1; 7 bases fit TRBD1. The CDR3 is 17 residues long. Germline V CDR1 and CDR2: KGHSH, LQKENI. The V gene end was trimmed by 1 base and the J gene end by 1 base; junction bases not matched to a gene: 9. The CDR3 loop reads CASSPRTGGGWNTEAFF. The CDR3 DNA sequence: TGTGCCAGCTCACCACGGACAGGAGGAGGTTGGAACACTGAAGCTTTCTTT.

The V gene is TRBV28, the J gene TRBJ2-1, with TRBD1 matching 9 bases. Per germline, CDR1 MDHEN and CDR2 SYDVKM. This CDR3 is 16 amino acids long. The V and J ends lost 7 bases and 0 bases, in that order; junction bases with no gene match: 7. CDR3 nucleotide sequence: TGTGCCAGCAATAATGACAGGGGGGACTCCTACAATGAGCAGTTCTTC. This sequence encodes CASNNDRGDSYNEQFF.